Below, 30 T cell receptor beta chains from the same sample are listed, as sequenced in a study of T-cell memory formation after mild COVID-19. TCRdb used MiXCR to reprocess the 5' RACE reads, holding one entry per CDR3 protein. The sample comprises over 300,000 distinct CDR3 sequences, more than 20% of which are singletons, and approximately 22% rests with the top ten. What was sequenced was PBMCs or a T cell subset sorted from them (not recorded which). The receptors shown here come from a man younger than 30 who had mild COVID-19 (a few samples of this study predate the infection). Cell type and time point are not known.

This clonotype was seen just once. The chain uses TRBV2 and TRBJ2-7, with a tentative D call TRBD1 (5 bases). CDR3 size: 11 residues. Trimming shortened V by 7 bases and J by 6 bases, and 10 bases separated the two germline ends. From germline, CDR1 is SNHLY and CDR2 FYNNEI. This CDR3 is CASNGRVEQYV. The CDR3 nucleotides are TGTGCCAGCAACGGCAGGGTCGAGCAGTACGTC.

There are a few counts of this clonotype. This chain uses TRBV4-1 with TRBJ2-3; the D is unclear. With 7 bases removed from V and 5 bases from J, the gap between germline ends came to 22 bases. CDR3 length: 16 amino acids. CDR1 MGHRA and CDR2 YSYEKL come from the germline V gene. The CDR3 loop is CASTANKLEVIDTQYF. Written as DNA, the CDR3 is TGCGCCAGCACCGCCAATAAGCTAGAAGTGATAGATACGCAGTATTTT.

This clonotype has more than one count but fewer than ten. V gene TRBV28 combines with J gene TRBJ1-3; TRBD1 might be the D (6 bases). Trimming removed 6 bases from V and 0 bases from J, with 6 bases in between. The CDR3 runs to 13 residues. Germline CDR1 reads MDHEN; CDR2 reads SYDVKM. The CDR3 region has the DNA TGTGCCAGCAGGACAGGCTCTGGAAACACCATATATTTT. This codes for CASRTGSGNTIYF.

This chain links TRBV28 with TRBJ2-2, with 7 bases aligning to TRBD1. Per germline, CDR1 MDHEN and CDR2 SYDVKM. J was trimmed by 1 base and V by 5 bases; bases with no gene match: 7. The CDR3 is 16 amino acids. Here the CDR3 reads CASSTIRDRNTGELFF. In nucleotides, the CDR3 is TGTGCCAGCAGTACTATCCGGGACAGGAACACCGGGGAGCTGTTTTTT.

This sequence joins TRBV11-2 and TRBJ2-5, with D unresolved. Germline CDR1 reads SGHAT; CDR2 reads FQNNGV. The CDR3 sequence is 14 residues long. The ends were cut back, 5 bases at V and 5 bases at J, with 15 bases in the middle. The CDR3 region is CASSLSKVQETQYF. Written as DNA, the CDR3 is TGTGCCAGCAGCCTTTCCAAGGTTCAGGAGACCCAGTACTTC.

The chain uses TRBV20-1 and TRBJ2-7, with a possible D match to TRBD1 (6 bases). The germline V gene has CDR1 DFQATT and CDR2 SNEGSKA (reference sequence). This CDR3 has 16 amino acids. Trimming took off 0 bases at V and 0 bases at J, with 15 bases between the two ends. CDR3 coding DNA: TGCAGTGCTAGAGACGCCGTCAGGGGAAGCTCCTACGAGCAGTACGTC. It codes for CSARDAVRGSSYEQYV.

The table lists this clonotype with a few counts. The chain is built from TRBV7-2 and TRBJ2-3; 8 bases match TRBD1. This CDR3 is built from 19 residues. Trimming removed 0 bases from V and 0 bases from J; junction bases left unmatched: 11. Germline V gene data show CDR1 as SGHTA and CDR2 as FQGNSA. The CDR3 sequence is CASSLAHDRGKTSTDTQYF. The CDR3 DNA reads as TGTGCCAGCAGCTTAGCCCACGACAGGGGAAAAACTAGCACAGATACGCAGTATTTT.

The V call is TRBV7-2, the J call TRBJ1-2; D is undetermined. The ends were cut back, 5 bases at V and 6 bases at J, with 16 bases in the middle. The germline V gene has CDR1 SGHTA and CDR2 FQGNSA. The CDR3 runs 14 residues. The CDR3 DNA is TGTGCCAGCAGCCGGCCAACCCGCAGCGATGGCTACACCTTC. Residues: CASSRPTRSDGYTF. Filled out from reference TRBV7-2 and TRBJ1-2, the complete variable domain reads GAGVSQSPSNKVTEKGKDVELRCDPISGHTALYWYRQSLGQGLEFLIYFQGNSAPDKSGLPSDRFSAERTGGSVSTLTIQRTQQEDSAVYLCASSRPTRSDGYTFGSGTRLTVV.

This chain uses TRBV5-1 with TRBJ2-3; weak D call: TRBD2 (6 bases). V lost 0 bases to trimming and J lost 3 bases, with 14 bases between them. This CDR3 region has 16 residues. CDR1 and CDR2 (germline): SGHRS, YFSETQ. CDR3 protein: CASSLEVSAGTDTQYF. The CDR3 region has the DNA TGCGCCAGCAGCTTGGAGGTTTCCGCGGGAACAGATACGCAGTATTTT.

This clonotype was seen more than once but under ten times. In DNA form, the CDR3 reads TGTGCCAGCCGAAACAGGATGAACACTGAAGCTTTCTTT. This gives the protein CASRNRMNTEAFF. The chain carries TRBV3-1 and TRBJ1-1; weak D call: TRBD1 (5 bases). Germline CDR1 and CDR2: LGHDT and YNNKEL (reference sequence). With 8 bases removed from V and 0 bases from J, the gap between germline ends came to 10 bases. The CDR3 loop spans 13 amino acids.

This clonotype was seen more than once but under ten times. The genes are TRBV4-2 and TRBJ1-1; unclear D gene. V lost 3 bases and J lost 1, with 9 bases in between. Germline CDR1 is LGHNA and CDR2 is YNFKEQ. CDR3 length: 14 amino acids. The CDR3 DNA follows: TGTGCCAGCAGCCACGGTATTAAGAACACTGAAGCTTTCTTT. Amino acids: CASSHGIKNTEAFF.

The CDR3 region is CASSDVASDTQYF. The CDR3, as DNA: TGTGCCAGCAGTGACGTGGCATCAGATACGCAGTATTTT. The chain joins TRBV6-4 to TRBJ2-3; unclear D gene. The V gene lost 2 bases and the J gene lost 4 bases, with 7 bases spanning the gap. The CDR3 totals 13 residues. CDR1 is MRHNA and CDR2 is SNTAGT in the germline V gene.

J is TRBJ2-7 and V is TRBV18; D is ambiguous. Germline loops: CDR1 KGHSH, CDR2 LQKENI. V gave up 2 bases and J gave up 2 bases, with 10 bases separating them. This CDR3 spans 14 amino acids. CDR3 DNA sequence: TGTGCCAGCTCACCAGCTGGGCCTCCCTACGAGCAGTACGTC. Translation gives CASSPAGPPYEQYV.

The V call is TRBV7-9, the J call TRBJ2-7; the D is unclear. CDR1 and CDR2 (germline): SEHNR, FQNEAQ (reference sequence). This CDR3 has 13 residues. V was shortened by 3 bases and J by 6 bases, with 12 bases between the two germline ends. The CDR3 DNA is TGTGCCAGCAGCTTCGATTACGGGCTCGAGCAGTACTTC. Amino acid sequence: CASSFDYGLEQYF.

The CDR3 is CSARPDRILSNQPQHF. CDR3 bases: TGCAGTGCTAGACCGGACAGAATATTAAGCAATCAGCCCCAGCATTTT. This chain joins TRBV20-1 and TRBJ1-5; a weak D match, TRBD1 (6 bases). The CDR3 runs 16 residues. The ends were cut back, 2 bases at V and 1 base at J, with 15 bases in the middle. CDR1 is DFQATT, CDR2 SNEGSKA, per germline (reference sequence).

This clonotype appeared a few times. The rearrangement links TRBV10-2 to TRBJ1-1; 12 bases agree with TRBD1. CDR1 and CDR2 (germline): WSHSY, SAAADI. Losses at the gene ends were 2 bases for V and 7 bases for J; bases not matched to a gene: 11. CDR3 size: 17 residues. DNA for the CDR3: TGCGCCAGCAGTGAGCCTCGGGACAGGGGGCAAGGAAATGAAGCTTTCTTT. This gives the protein CASSEPRDRGQGNEAFF.

The chain joins TRBV5-1 to TRBJ2-6; perhaps D is TRBD1 or TRBD2 (5 bases each). Germline assignment: CDR1 SGHRS and CDR2 YFSETQ. The CDR3 extends over 15 amino acids. Trimming took off 0 bases at V and 2 bases at J, with 6 bases between the two ends. The CDR3 DNA is TGCGCCAGCAGCTTGGGGGACCCTGGGGCCAACGTCCTGACTTTC. Amino acids: CASSLGDPGANVLTF.

The rearrangement uses TRBV4-3 and TRBJ2-1, with TRBD2 matching 10 bases. Germline CDR1 is LGHNA and CDR2 is YSLEER. Unmatched junction bases numbered 14, after V lost 0 bases and J lost 15 bases. The CDR3 sequence is 16 residues long. The CDR3 spells CASSQEASGGSGLRFF. Written as DNA, the CDR3 is TGCGCCAGCAGCCAAGAGGCTAGCGGGGGAAGCGGATTAAGGTTCTTC.

The J gene is TRBJ2-1, the V gene TRBV27; D gene unclear. Looked up from germline, CDR1 is MNHEY and CDR2 is SMNVEV (reference sequence). The V and J ends lost 1 base and 7 bases respectively, with 8 bases between them. The CDR3 consists of 13 residues. CDR3 loop: CASSLYMSNEQFF. In DNA form, the CDR3 reads TGTGCCAGCAGTTTATATATGTCGAATGAGCAGTTCTTC.

This chain uses TRBV2 with TRBJ2-1; 8 bases agree with TRBD2. The V gene end was trimmed by 5 bases and the J gene end by 2 bases; junction bases not matched to a gene: 8. The CDR3 extends over 16 amino acids. CDR1 and CDR2 from the germline V gene are SNHLY and FYNNEI. The CDR3 DNA follows: TGTGCCAGCAGTCCCCGGGTAGCGGGGACCTACAATGAGCAGTTCTTC. Encoded protein: CASSPRVAGTYNEQFF.

V and J are TRBV7-3 and TRBJ2-1; D not certain. This CDR3 comprises 13 residues. Trimming pared 4 bases from V and 5 bases from J, leaving 9 bases between. Germline CDR1 is SGHTA and CDR2 is FQGTGA. In DNA form, the CDR3 reads TGTGCCAGCAGCTCGGTGGTCCACAATGAGCAGTTCTTC. Protein: CASSSVVHNEQFF.

In this sample, this clonotype turned up a few times. The chain carries TRBV7-9 and TRBJ1-2; a possible D gene is TRBD1 (6 bases). Germline V gene data show CDR1 as SEHNR and CDR2 as FQNEAQ (reference sequence). This CDR3 contains 12 residues. Trimming took 4 bases from V and 7 from J, leaving 10 bases between them. DNA for the CDR3: TGTGCCAGCAGCTCAGGGGTTCGTGGCTACACCTTC. Residues: CASSSGVRGYTF.

This clonotype has a handful of counts. The chain combines TRBV5-1 with TRBJ2-3; 10 positions agree with TRBD2. Per germline, CDR1 SGHRS and CDR2 YFSETQ. This CDR3 contains 16 residues. J lost 5 bases, V lost 4 bases, and 10 bases had no gene match. CDR3 in DNA: TGCGCCAGCAGCGCGGGGCTAGCGGGGGATATAGATACGCAGTATTTT. Protein: CASSAGLAGDIDTQYF.

The gene calls are TRBV7-8 and TRBJ2-5; 7 positions match TRBD1. With V trimmed by 5 bases and J by 3 bases, 6 bases remained unmatched. This CDR3 region has 14 residues. Per germline, CDR1 SGHVS and CDR2 FQNEAQ. The CDR3 here is CASSGRQGEETQYF. As DNA, the CDR3 is TGTGCCAGCAGCGGCAGACAGGGAGAAGAGACCCAGTACTTC.

This clonotype appeared a few times. The V and J genes are TRBV29-1 and TRBJ1-2, with D maybe TRBD1 (6 bases). The V and J ends lost 3 bases and 7 bases respectively, with 12 bases between them. Germline CDR1 and CDR2: SQVTM and ANQGSEA. The CDR3 is 12 amino acids. The CDR3 bases are TGCAGCGTTGATTGGGGCAGGGGTGGCTACACCTTC. Protein sequence: CSVDWGRGGYTF.

This sequence joins TRBV14 and TRBJ1-1, with 8 bases lining up with TRBD1. Germline V CDR1 and CDR2: SGHDN, FVKESK. The CDR3 contains 14 residues. Trimming took 0 bases from V and 7 from J; bases not matched to a gene: 4. In nucleotides, the CDR3 is TGTGCCAGCAGCCAAGATCGGACAGGGTATGAAGCTTTCTTT. This encodes CASSQDRTGYEAFF.

The chain is built from TRBV7-9 and TRBJ2-3; 8 bases are shared with TRBD1. CDR1 is SEHNR and CDR2 is FQNEAQ in the germline V gene (reference sequence). CDR3 length: 15 amino acids. The J segment lost 2 bases and the V segment lost 2 bases, leaving 3 bases of the junction unmatched. The CDR3 DNA sequence: TGTGCCAGCAGCTTACCGGGACAGGACACAGATACGCAGTATTTT. Protein sequence: CASSLPGQDTDTQYF.

This clonotype has more than one count but fewer than ten. The rearrangement links TRBV5-4 to TRBJ2-1; 10 bases map to TRBD1. The CDR3 has 14 amino acids. The V gene's germline CDR1 is SGHNT and CDR2 YYREEE (reference sequence). The V and J ends lost 7 bases and 6 bases, in that order; junction bases with no gene match: 7. This CDR3 reads CASVGTGEGNEQFF. DNA for the CDR3: TGTGCCAGCGTCGGGACAGGGGAAGGCAATGAGCAGTTCTTC. Supplemented by reference TRBV5-4 and TRBJ2-1, the full variable domain reads ETGVTQSPTHLIKTRGQQVTLRCSSQSGHNTVSWYQQALGQGPQFIFQYYREEENGRGNFPPRFSGLQFPNYSSELNVNALELDDSALYLCASVGTGEGNEQFFGPGTRLTVL.

The CDR3 bases are TGTGCCAGCAGCTTAGCAGCCGGGACACCACCTGAAGCTTTCTTT. Its translation is CASSLAAGTPPEAFF. The genes are TRBV7-8 and TRBJ1-1, with D possibly matching TRBD1 (6 bases). CDR1 is SGHVS, CDR2 FQNEAQ, per germline. Trimming stripped 0 bases from V and 6 bases from J, with 14 bases between. There are 15 residues in the CDR3.

This clonotype was picked up a small number of times. The gene calls are TRBV10-3 and TRBJ1-5, with D uncertain. The germline CDR1 and CDR2 sequences are ENHRY and SYGVKD. CDR3 size: 15 residues. Deletions cut 4 bases from V and 0 bases from J, with 10 bases between. The CDR3 loop reads CAISGPDYSNQPQHF. The CDR3, as DNA: TGTGCCATCAGTGGGCCAGATTATAGCAATCAGCCCCAGCATTTT.